In its sample, the clone carrying this T cell receptor (beta chain) was seen many times. Its antigen is as yet unknown. This sample was included in a study of T-cell reconstitution after alpha-beta-depleted transplantation in children. Findings of the study overall: Alpha-beta T cells present about two months after transplant were reported to originate from several hundred expanded graft clones. A year post-transplant, T-cell counts and diversity derived mostly from newly produced T cells. High day-60 TCRbeta diversity in some patients came from surviving recipient T cells and thymic progenitors.

Library preparation (for TCRbeta) was performed with unique molecular identifiers. TCRdb independently ran MiXCR on the PCR reads; one entry per CDR3 protein. The sample consists of roughly 670,000 distinct CDR3 sequences, about an eighth of them appearing once. The CDR3 is 16 amino acids. With 7 bases clipped from V and 1 base from J, the junction kept 10 bases outside the gene matches. Here the sequenced sample was PBMCs, taken before TCRalphabeta/CD19-depleted stem cell transplant. V usage is TRBV12-3 or TRBV12-4 and J usage is TRBJ2-1; 7 bases line up with TRBD2. The sequence derives from a girl aged 2-10 years with congenital amegakaryocytic thrombocytopenia, due to receive a stem cell transplant. CDR3 sequence reads: CASTPGGEGSYNEQFF. The CDR3 coding sequence is TGTGCCAGCACCCCGGGAGGTGAGGGGTCCTACAATGAGCAGTTCTTC.